The TCR beta chain described here comes from a study of vaccination effects on CD4 cells after COVID-19. Study outcomes and limitations: Whether induced by infection or by vaccine, clones showed marked clonal contraction late after vaccination.

Assay used: immunoSEQ multiplex PCR; TCRdb lists only in-frame clones, some missing. The repertoire consists of approximately 37,000 clones, with approximately 74% occurring once and the leading ten covering 3%. To note about this clone: As yet, its antigen is unknown.

Researchers isolated CD4+ T cells once approximately ten days of culture had elapsed. The V end lost 4 bases, the J end lost 3 bases, and 15 bases lay between the germline ends. Germline CDR1 reads SGHRS; CDR2 reads YFSETQ. This CDR3 contains 15 residues. This chain joins TRBV5-1 and TRBJ2-3; tentative D call: TRBD1 (8 bases). Sequences were derived from CD4+ T cells from PBMCs cultured without peptide, sampled before COVID-19 vaccination. This sequence originates from a human donor who received a COVID-19 vaccine. The CDR3 DNA sequence: TGCGCCAGCAGCCTCAGGGGGCGGGAGACAGATACGCAGTATTTT. Its translation: CASSLRGRETDTQYF.